A single sample is the source of the 24 T cell receptor beta chains below, sequenced in a study of cytomegalovirus exposure and HLA in healthy donors. PCR amplification relied on 60 Vbeta primers (plus 13 Jbeta primers). Here immunoSEQ multiplex PCR was the method, and the copy in TCRdb shows in-frame clones only, minus some. The repertoire holds 130,000 to 150,000 clones, with around three quarters as singletons. Sequenced sample: PBMCs. The receptors shown here come from a middle-aged woman in good health and CMV-seropositive.

This clone is a singleton in its sample. V usage is TRBV4-1 and J usage is TRBJ1-4; 9 bases match TRBD1. The trim removed 4 bases at V and 6 bases at J, leaving 6 bases unmatched. The CDR3 covers 15 residues. Germline CDR1 MGHRA, CDR2 YSYEKL. Here the CDR3 reads CASSPADRGDEKLFF. The DNA of the CDR3 is TGCGCCAGCAGCCCCGCGGACAGGGGTGATGAAAAACTGTTTTTT.

CDR3 DNA: TGTGCCAGCAGCTCACAAAACAGGGGGGGTGGAAACACCATATATTTT. Amino acid sequence: CASSSQNRGGGNTIYF. The V gene is TRBV9, the J gene TRBJ1-3, with 8 nucleotides matching TRBD1. From germline, CDR1 is SGDLS and CDR2 YYNGEE. CDR3 size: 16 residues. With V trimmed by 4 bases and J by 3 bases, 9 bases remained unmatched.

This chain connects TRBV4-1 to TRBJ1-2, with 10 bases lining up with TRBD1. This CDR3 spans 15 amino acids. Germline CDR1 MGHRA, CDR2 YSYEKL. Trimming cost V 0 bases and J 8 bases; bases outside gene matches: 6. CDR3 region: CASSQEGGQGFGYTF. CDR3 nucleotides: TGCGCCAGCAGCCAAGAGGGGGGACAGGGGTTCGGCTACACCTTC.

J is TRBJ1-1 and V is TRBV2, with 7 positions matching TRBD1. This CDR3 comprises 15 residues. Germline loops: CDR1 SNHLY, CDR2 FYNNEI. Trimming cost V 6 bases and J 4 bases; bases outside gene matches: 11. The CDR3 loop reads CASSFGYRGTTEAFF. The DNA of the CDR3 is TGTGCCAGCAGCTTCGGATACAGGGGTACCACTGAAGCTTTCTTT.

The V call is TRBV18, the J call TRBJ2-5; 9 bases agree with TRBD1. This CDR3 contains 15 residues. Germline loops: CDR1 KGHSH, CDR2 LQKENI. V shed 5 bases and J 0 bases; nucleotides not matched to a gene: 4. The CDR3 spells CASSERTGDQETQYF. CDR3 nucleotides: TGTGCCAGCTCAGAGAGGACAGGGGACCAAGAGACCCAGTACTTC.

This clone was seen more than once but under ten times. The chain is built from TRBV7-9 and TRBJ2-3, with 8 bases aligning to TRBD1. The CDR3 loop spans 13 amino acids. The V gene end was trimmed by 5 bases and the J gene end by 5 bases; junction bases not matched to a gene: 3. CDR1 is SEHNR, CDR2 FQNEAQ, per germline (reference sequence). In DNA form, the CDR3 reads TGTGCCAGCAGCCGACAGGGGAAAGATACGCAGTATTTT. Encoded protein: CASSRQGKDTQYF.

The chain couples TRBV12-5 to TRBJ2-1; TRBD2 aligns across 8 bases. Trimming removed 0 bases from V and 10 bases from J; junction bases left unmatched: 11. The CDR3 spans 16 residues. In germline, CDR1 is LGHNT, CDR2 FRNRAP. In DNA, the CDR3 is TGTGCTAGTGGTTTGGTAGGGGTAGCGGGGTGGGGGGAGCAGTTCTTC. Residues: CASGLVGVAGWGEQFF.

In its sample, this clone was seen a few times. This chain uses TRBV19 with TRBJ2-5, with TRBD2 matching 10 bases. The junction had 1 base not matched to a gene; V was cut back by 10 bases and J by 5 bases. The CDR3 is made up of 11 amino acids. Germline-derived CDR1 and CDR2 are LNHDA and SQIVND (reference sequence). In nucleotides, the CDR3 is TGTGCCATTAGCGGGGGGGAGACCCAGTACTTC. It specifies CAISGGETQYF.

The chain joins TRBV5-1 to TRBJ2-2; 8 bases are a match to TRBD1. The CDR3 has 15 residues. Germline CDR1 is SGHRS and CDR2 is YFSETQ. The trim removed 3 bases at V and 6 bases at J, leaving 7 bases unmatched. CDR3 region: CASSWKDRASGELFF. Written as DNA, the CDR3 is TGCGCCAGCAGCTGGAAGGACAGGGCTTCCGGGGAGCTGTTTTTT. Full variable domain (remainder filled in from reference TRBV5-1 and TRBJ2-2): KAGVTQTPRYLIKTRGQQVTLSCSPISGHRSVSWYQQTPGQGLQFLFEYFSETQRNKGNFPGRFSGRQFSNSRSEMNVSTLELGDSALYLCASSWKDRASGELFFGEGSRLTVL.

The gene calls are TRBV27 and TRBJ1-2, with 7 bases identical to TRBD1. V gave up 6 bases and J gave up 2 bases; unmatched junction bases: 9. The V gene's germline CDR1 is MNHEY and CDR2 SMNVEV (reference sequence). CDR3 length: 15 amino acids. This CDR3 reads CASSSGAGGNYGYTF. CDR3 coding DNA: TGTGCCAGCAGCTCAGGGGCAGGGGGGAACTATGGCTACACCTTC.

The chain joins TRBV2 to TRBJ2-1; D gene ambiguous. In germline, CDR1 is SNHLY, CDR2 FYNNEI. The CDR3 sequence is 11 residues long. Trimming stripped 5 bases from V and 5 bases from J, with 4 bases between. This CDR3 is CASSLNNEQFF. CDR3 bases: TGTGCCAGCAGTCTTAACAATGAGCAGTTCTTC.

This clone was seen once. The chain has TRBV19 and TRBJ2-1, with no clear D. In germline, CDR1 is LNHDA, CDR2 SQIVND (reference sequence). The CDR3 runs 13 residues. V was trimmed by 3 bases and J by 14 bases, leaving 17 bases between them. Here the CDR3 reads CASSIPGSENKFF. The CDR3 bases are TGTGCCAGTAGTATCCCCGGTTCCGAGAATAAGTTCTTC.

The chain combines TRBV2 with TRBJ1-2; 8 nucleotides agree with TRBD1. Losses at the gene ends were 5 bases for V and 3 bases for J; bases not matched to a gene: 2. Germline-derived CDR1 and CDR2 are SNHLY and FYNNEI. The CDR3 is made up of 13 amino acids. The CDR3 region has the DNA TGTGCCAGCAGTACGGACAGGGACTATGGCTACACCTTC. It codes for CASSTDRDYGYTF.

The gene calls are TRBV6-5 and TRBJ2-1, with a weak D call TRBD1 (6 bases). Trimming took off 2 bases at V and 3 bases at J, with 8 bases between the two ends. Per the germline V gene, CDR1 is MNHEY and CDR2 is SVGAGI. The CDR3 loop spans 14 amino acids. In nucleotides, the CDR3 is TGTGCCAGCAGTTACAGCAGGGGCTACAATGAGCAGTTCTTC. This sequence encodes CASSYSRGYNEQFF.

The V and J genes are TRBV9 and TRBJ1-2; 10 bases line up with TRBD1. The V gene's germline CDR1 is SGDLS and CDR2 YYNGEE. V was pared by 0 bases and J by 4 bases, with 3 bases of the junction left unmatched. CDR3 size: 15 residues. In DNA form, the CDR3 reads TGTGCCAGCAGCGTAGGGACAGGGGGAGGCTATGGCTACACCTTC. Translating it yields CASSVGTGGGYGYTF.

This chain joins TRBV6-5 and TRBJ1-2, with D perhaps matching TRBD1 (6 bases). Trimming removed 6 bases at V and 0 bases at J, with 11 bases between. The CDR3 spans 14 residues. Germline assignment: CDR1 MNHEY and CDR2 SVGAGI. CDR3 bases: TGTGCCAGCAGGCCCGGACAGTCTAACTATGGCTACACCTTC. It codes for CASRPGQSNYGYTF.

The rearrangement uses TRBV7-9 and TRBJ2-1, with 14 bases fitting TRBD2. CDR1 is SEHNR and CDR2 is FQNEAQ in the germline V gene (reference sequence). V was pared by 5 bases and J by 10 bases, with 7 bases of the junction left unmatched. CDR3 length: 15 residues. CDR3 sequence: CASSRTSGGPEEQFF. CDR3 sequence (DNA): TGTGCCAGCAGCCGGACTAGCGGGGGGCCGGAGGAGCAGTTCTTC. Full variable domain (remainder filled in from reference TRBV7-9 and TRBJ2-1): DTGVSQNPRHKITKRGQNVTFRCDPISEHNRLYWYRQTLGQGPEFLTYFQNEAQLEKSRLLSDRFSAERPKGSFSTLEIQRTEQGDSAMYLCASSRTSGGPEEQFFGPGTRLTVL.

The V gene is TRBV6-1, the J gene TRBJ1-2; 7 nucleotides match TRBD1. The CDR3 is made up of 15 amino acids. Germline CDR1 is MNHNS and CDR2 is SASEGT. J gave up 2 bases and V 5 bases, and 8 bases lay outside the gene matches. The CDR3 coding sequence is TGTGCCAGCAGTCCTACCGGGACAGCAAACTATGGCTACACCTTC. It translates to CASSPTGTANYGYTF.

This clone appeared a few times. This chain links TRBV29-1 with TRBJ2-3, with 8 bases lining up with TRBD1. V lost 4 bases to trimming and J lost 6 bases; unmatched junction nucleotides: 9. The CDR3 has 14 amino acids. CDR1 and CDR2 from the germline V gene are SQVTM and ANQGSEA. In DNA form, the CDR3 reads TGCAGCGTTGCCCCAGGGGGCCAGATGGATACGCAGTATTTT. Its protein is CSVAPGGQMDTQYF.

In its sample, this clone was seen a few times. The V call is TRBV7-3, the J call TRBJ2-2; 7 nucleotides line up with TRBD1. CDR1 is SGHTA and CDR2 is FQGTGA in the germline V gene. CDR3 length: 13 amino acids. Trimming cost V 4 bases and J 6 bases; bases outside gene matches: 2. CDR3 amino acids: CASSSTGSGELFF. The CDR3, as DNA: TGTGCCAGCAGCTCGACAGGGTCCGGGGAGCTGTTTTTT.

This clone was found a few times. The genes are TRBV12-5 and TRBJ2-5; 10 bases match TRBD2. The CDR3 runs to 18 residues. J was trimmed by 3 bases and V by 2 bases; bases with no gene match: 12. CDR1 and CDR2 from the germline V gene are LGHNT and FRNRAP. The CDR3 region is CASGLKLAGGGFEETQYF. In DNA form, the CDR3 reads TGTGCTAGTGGTTTGAAGTTAGCGGGGGGTGGGTTTGAAGAGACCCAGTACTTC.

The V and J genes are TRBV11-2 and TRBJ2-3, with 7 bases matching TRBD2. Germline CDR1 and CDR2: SGHAT and FQNNGV. The CDR3 length is 15 residues. J lost 2 bases, V lost 3 bases, and 5 bases had no gene match. The CDR3 region has the DNA TGTGCCAGCAGCTTGGGCGGGGGACCCACAGATACGCAGTATTTT. Translating gives CASSLGGGPTDTQYF.

The chain has TRBV5-6 and TRBJ1-1; possibly TRBD1 for D (5 bases). Germline V gives CDR1 SGHDT, CDR2 YYEEEE. The CDR3 length is 15 residues. Between the trimmed V and J ends, which lost 3 bases and 5 bases, there was a span of 17 bases. Written as DNA, the CDR3 is TGTGCCAGCAGCTGGATGACAGATTTGGGGACTGAAGCTTTCTTT. This translates into CASSWMTDLGTEAFF.

For this clone: Other DNA sequences in this specimen translate into the identical CDR3. The rearrangement links TRBV7-2 to TRBJ2-1, with a weak D call TRBD2 (6 bases). The CDR3 sequence is 14 residues long. Trimming cost V 3 bases and J 6 bases, with 12 bases left between them. The V gene's germline CDR1 is SGHTA and CDR2 FQGNSA. DNA of the CDR3: TGTGCCAGCAGCTTGGTGGGGGGAGCCAATGAGCAGTTCTTC. Its protein product is CASSLVGGANEQFF.